This TCR beta chain appears in the sequencing data of a study of T cells in localized non-small cell lung cancer. Remarks on this clone: Antigen: not known.

Study-wide results and limits: Heterogeneity is still possible, as just one tumor region was sequenced. There was higher T cell clonality in uninvolved adjacent lung than in tumor, and it was highest there. A denser population of T cells in blood accompanied longer overall survival. Adjacent lung held a median 57 of the top 100 tumor clones.

V lost 3 bases and J lost 0, with 9 bases in between. This CDR3 region has 15 residues. Looked up from germline, CDR1 is MNHNS and CDR2 is SASEGT. The assay was immunoSEQ multiplex PCR, and TCRdb's table has in-frame clones only and misses some. The sample shows about 59,000 clones, 91% of them seen only once. The sequence came from a man aged 35-75 years with stage I lung adenocarcinoma. The rearrangement joins TRBV6-1 to TRBJ2-4; D remains ambiguous. The sequenced sample was peripheral blood, obtained before any cancer treatment. The CDR3 bases are TGTGCCAGCAGTGAGCAGAGGCTAGCCAAAAACATTCAGTACTTC. Protein sequence: CASSEQRLAKNIQYF.